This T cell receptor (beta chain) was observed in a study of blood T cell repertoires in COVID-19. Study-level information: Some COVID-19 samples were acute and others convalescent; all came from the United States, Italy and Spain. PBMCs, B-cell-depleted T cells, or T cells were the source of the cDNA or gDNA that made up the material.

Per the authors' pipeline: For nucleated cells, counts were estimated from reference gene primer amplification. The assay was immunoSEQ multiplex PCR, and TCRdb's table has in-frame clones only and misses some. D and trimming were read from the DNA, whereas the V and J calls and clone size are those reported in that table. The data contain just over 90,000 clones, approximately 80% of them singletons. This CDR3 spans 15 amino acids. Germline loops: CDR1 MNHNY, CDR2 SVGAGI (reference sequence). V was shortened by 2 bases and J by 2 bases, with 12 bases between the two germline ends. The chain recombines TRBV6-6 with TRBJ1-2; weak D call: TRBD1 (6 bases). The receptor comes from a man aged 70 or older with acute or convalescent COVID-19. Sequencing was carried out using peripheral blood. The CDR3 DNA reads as TGTGCCAGCAGTTACGGGGACATCATCAACTATGGCTACACCTTC. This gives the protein CASSYGDIINYGYTF.